The clone carrying this TCR beta chain has a count of ten or more. TCR beta VDJ and CDR3 profiling used genomic DNA as template. Each CDR3 protein gets one entry after TCRdb re-called the reads with MiXCR. The sample holds 150,000 or so distinct CDR3 sequences, under 55% seen once. The sample comes from a study of CD8+CD57+ T cells in acquired aplastic anemia. Whoever was chosen for sequencing had shown CD8+CD57+ cell expansion by flow cytometry. At blood sampling, none of the patients had yet received therapy. V was shortened by 7 bases and J by 11 bases, with 18 bases between the two germline ends. There are 14 residues in the CDR3. Germline V lookup: CDR1 MNHNS, CDR2 SASEGT.

The material sequenced was sorted CD4+, CD8+, or CD8+CD57+ T cells (not recorded which) from PBMCs. The TCR was taken from a human donor with aplastic anemia. The chain recombines TRBV6-1 with TRBJ1-6, with D possibly TRBD1 on 6 matching bases. CDR3: CASTSGAPKTPLHF. CDR3 in DNA: TGTGCCAGCACCTCGGGGGCCCCCAAAACACCCCTCCACTTT.